One T cell receptor (beta chain) is described in this entry. Its antigen remains unidentified. The table came from immunoSEQ multiplex PCR; TCRdb's copy has only in-frame clones and leaves some out. Of roughly 400,000 clones in the sample, roughly 91% were seen once. Treatment here: over 15 received Ad26.COV2.S at low or high dose, single or two shots; about 5 received placebo; per-sample allocation not given. Samples were taken on day 63 after the first vaccine or placebo injection. Recruitment in Boston yielded a donor of adult age, 18-55 years. This record belongs to a study of Ad26.COV2.S vaccination and SARS-CoV-2 variants. Germline CDR1 SGHRS, CDR2 YFSETQ. V was clipped by 0 bases and J by 3 bases, with 7 bases between them. The CDR3 is 14 amino acids. General observations from the study: Greater spike-specific TCR breadth was seen in vaccine recipients than in placebo recipients.

The sequence was obtained from a person aged 18-65 years who received the Ad26.COV2.S COVID-19 vaccine or a placebo. V is TRBV5-1 and J is TRBJ1-5; D uncertain. The source was peripheral blood, collected in a trial of Ad26.COV2.S vaccine versus placebo. The CDR3 loop is CASSLGQINQPQHF. In DNA, the CDR3 is TGCGCCAGCAGCTTGGGGCAGATCAATCAGCCCCAGCATTTT.